The clone carrying this TCR beta chain appeared many times. Its antigen is not identified. This sample is part of a study of T cells in Graves' hyperthyroidism and ophthalmopathy. Findings and caveats of the study: Within blood appeared most thyroid clonotypes that had expanded above 0.001. A 13 V-J model separated ophthalmopathy from stable hyperthyroidism.

Each ophthalmopathy patient scored at least 3 on the Clinical Activity Score and at least 4 on NOSPECS grade, with duration under 3 months. Germline V gene lookup returns CDR1 MDHEN and CDR2 SYDVKM. The V end lost 5 bases, the J end lost 2 bases, and 13 bases lay between the germline ends. This CDR3 has 14 amino acids. There were TCR beta CDR3 regions amplified from RNA transcripts. Primed by the HTBI set, a first-round RT-PCR was run on the TCR CDR3. TCRdb independently ran MiXCR on the multiplex PCR reads; one entry per CDR3 protein. This sample has more than 500,000 distinct CDR3 sequences, with roughly 15% found just once.

This receptor was identified in a woman aged 25 to 39 with Graves' ophthalmopathy. Sequences were obtained from blood. V usage is TRBV28 and J usage is TRBJ2-7, with D perhaps matching TRBD1 (6 bases). As DNA, the CDR3 is TGTGCCAGCAGTCACGCAGGGGATGCCTACGAGCAGTACTTC. It encodes CASSHAGDAYEQYF.